These 24 T cell receptor beta chains were all obtained from the same sample, sequenced in a study of cytomegalovirus exposure and HLA in healthy donors. PCR was performed using 60 Vbeta and 13 Jbeta primers. TCRdb's copy holds only in-frame clones and misses some; the assay was immunoSEQ multiplex PCR. The data show some 190,000 clones, about 9% seen once. Sequencing was carried out using PBMCs. The receptor set was obtained from a woman aged 30 to 39 in good health and CMV-seropositive.

This clone has only a few counts. This chain connects TRBV2 to TRBJ2-5, with a weak D call TRBD1 (6 bases). CDR1 is SNHLY and CDR2 is FYNNEI in the germline V gene. V was clipped by 10 bases and J by 0 bases, with 12 bases between them. The length of the CDR3 is 13 residues. The DNA of the CDR3 is TGTGCCACCTCAGGGGATTACCAAGAGACCCAGTACTTC. Its protein is CATSGDYQETQYF.

This clone was seen repeatedly, ten times or more. The chain recombines TRBV30 with TRBJ2-7; TRBD2 matches 8 bases. V lost 2 bases to trimming and J lost 5 bases; unmatched junction nucleotides: 8. Germline V lookup: CDR1 GTSNPN, CDR2 SVGIG (reference sequence). This CDR3 contains 14 residues. CDR3 in amino acids: CAWSPGGALNEQYF. The CDR3 region has the DNA TGTGCCTGGAGTCCCGGGGGGGCGCTGAACGAGCAGTACTTC.

Notes on this clone: Other nucleotide sequences from this sample produce the same CDR3. The chain combines TRBV7-3 with TRBJ2-1, with D maybe TRBD2 (5 bases). Germline values: CDR1 SGHTA, CDR2 FQGTGA. CDR3 length: 16 residues. The V end was cut by 5 bases, the J end by 0 bases, with 14 bases between. The CDR3 sequence is CASSPHHEGSYNEQFF. CDR3 sequence (DNA): TGTGCCAGCAGCCCTCACCATGAGGGCTCCTACAATGAGCAGTTCTTC.

The CDR3, as DNA: TGTGCCTGGAGTGGGGGCAGGGGCCAAGAGACCCAGTACTTC. Protein sequence: CAWSGGRGQETQYF. The V and J genes are TRBV30 and TRBJ2-5, with D perhaps TRBD1 (6 bases). This CDR3 has 14 residues. V was cut by 1 base and J by 1 base, with 10 bases left in between. The V gene's germline CDR1 is GTSNPN and CDR2 SVGIG (reference sequence).

This rearrangement joins TRBV12-1 to TRBJ1-5; TRBD1 was called by the table and not checked on the DNA. TRBV12-1 is designated a pseudogene. The CDR3 covers 14 residues. CDR3 sequence: CASILADRNQPQHF. CDR3 nucleotide sequence: TGTGCCAGCATCCTTGCGGACAGAAATCAGCCCCAGCATTTT.

There are a few counts of this clone. The rearrangement uses TRBV10-1 and TRBJ2-7, with D unresolved. V was clipped by 3 bases and J by 0 bases, with 9 bases between them. Germline V CDR1 and CDR2: WNHNN, SYGVQD (reference sequence). This CDR3 is 14 amino acids long. CDR3 nucleotide sequence: TGCGCCAGCAGTGAAAACACCGCCTCCTACGAGCAGTACTTC. Amino acids: CASSENTASYEQYF.

This clone showed up just a few times. The chain employs TRBV4-1 and TRBJ2-7, with 8 bases identical to TRBD2. CDR1 is MGHRA and CDR2 is YSYEKL in the germline V gene. This CDR3 spans 15 amino acids. V gave up 0 bases and J gave up 3 bases; unmatched junction bases: 4. The CDR3 loop reads CASSQDPAGGYEQYF. The CDR3 DNA follows: TGCGCCAGCAGCCAAGATCCGGCGGGAGGCTACGAGCAGTACTTC.

This chain joins TRBV5-1 and TRBJ1-1; D is unclear. V dropped 4 bases and J dropped 3 bases, with 10 bases sitting between them. Germline CDR1 SGHRS, CDR2 YFSETQ. The CDR3 covers 13 residues. The CDR3 reads CASSTDPDTEAFF. For the CDR3, the DNA is TGCGCCAGCAGCACAGATCCGGACACTGAAGCTTTCTTT.

This rearrangement joins TRBV11-2 to TRBJ1-2; D may be TRBD1 (6 bases). Between the trimmed V and J ends, which lost 0 bases and 3 bases, there was a span of 8 bases. The germline V gene has CDR1 SGHAT and CDR2 FQNNGV. There are 14 residues in the CDR3. CDR3 protein: CASSLDSGDYGYTF. The CDR3 coding sequence is TGTGCCAGCAGCTTAGATTCAGGGGACTATGGCTACACCTTC.

The V call is TRBV7-2, the J call TRBJ2-2, with D unclear. The length of the CDR3 is 15 residues. V dropped 1 base and J dropped 1 base, with 7 bases sitting between them. In germline, CDR1 is SGHTA, CDR2 FQGNSA. The CDR3 spells CASSLVHKNTGELFF. CDR3 nucleotide sequence: TGTGCCAGCAGCTTAGTTCACAAGAACACCGGGGAGCTGTTTTTT.

V is TRBV6-1 and J is TRBJ2-1; 8 bases are a match to TRBD2. CDR3 size: 14 residues. Per germline, CDR1 MNHNS and CDR2 SASEGT. Trimming took 2 bases from V and 7 from J; bases not matched to a gene: 4. The CDR3 nucleotides read TGTGCCAGCAGTGAACTAGCGGGTAGGAATGAGCAGTTCTTC. Translating it yields CASSELAGRNEQFF.

This clone came up a few times. This chain connects TRBV7-9 to TRBJ1-3; the match to TRBD1 covers 7 bases. CDR3 length equals 15 residues. V gave up 4 bases and J gave up 0 bases; unmatched junction bases: 3. Germline CDR1 is SEHNR and CDR2 is FQNEAQ (reference sequence). The CDR3 DNA is TGTGCCAGCAGCTCCGACAGGGACTCTGGAAACACCATATATTTT. Its protein product is CASSSDRDSGNTIYF. Using reference TRBV7-9 and TRBJ1-3 for the parts outside the CDR3, the full variable domain is DTGVSQNPRHKITKRGQNVTFRCDPISEHNRLYWYRQTLGQGPEFLTYFQNEAQLEKSRLLSDRFSAERPKGSFSTLEIQRTEQGDSAMYLCASSSDRDSGNTIYFGEGSWLTVV.

Only a few counts were recorded for this clone. The chain couples TRBV2 to TRBJ1-5; D gene uncertain. The CDR3 has 14 amino acids. The germline V and J ends were trimmed by 3 bases and 7 bases, with 13 bases remaining between them. CDR1 SNHLY and CDR2 FYNNEI come from the germline V gene. CDR3 coding DNA: TGTGCCAGCAGTGACGGTAGGCGGATACAGCCCCAGCATTTT. The encoded protein is CASSDGRRIQPQHF.

The V gene is TRBV6-5, the J gene TRBJ2-2; possibly TRBD2 for D (5 bases). The V end lost 2 bases, the J end lost 0 bases, and 10 bases lay between the germline ends. This CDR3 has 16 residues. CDR1 MNHEY and CDR2 SVGAGI come from the germline V gene. CDR3 coding DNA: TGTGCCAGCAGTTACGCGGGCGGCACGAACACCGGGGAGCTGTTTTTT. Its translation: CASSYAGGTNTGELFF.

The chain couples TRBV15 to TRBJ2-5; the match to TRBD1 covers 8 bases. Looked up from germline, CDR1 is LNHNV and CDR2 is YYDKDF (reference sequence). CDR3 length equals 13 residues. Trimming cost V 4 bases and J 9 bases; bases outside gene matches: 7. CDR3 in DNA: TGTGCCACCAGCAAAGACAGGGGTGGGGCCCAGTACTTC. Translating gives CATSKDRGGAQYF.

This clone was seen more than once but under ten times. DNA of the CDR3: TGTGCCAGCAGGACAGGGGGCGAGGCTGGCTACACCTTC. It translates to CASRTGGEAGYTF. V is TRBV27 and J is TRBJ1-2; 10 nucleotides agree with TRBD1. Looked up from germline, CDR1 is MNHEY and CDR2 is SMNVEV (reference sequence). The CDR3 consists of 13 residues. The V and J ends lost 6 bases and 7 bases, in that order; junction bases with no gene match: 5.

V is TRBV27 and J is TRBJ2-5; perhaps TRBD1 as D (6 bases). V was pared by 6 bases and J by 11 bases, with 25 bases between. The germline gives CDR1 MNHEY, CDR2 SMNVEV (reference sequence). CDR3 size: 15 residues. The CDR3 DNA reads TGTGCCAGCAGGACAGTTCGGGGACCCGAGGGGGAGCAGTACTTC. Its protein is CASRTVRGPEGEQYF.

This clone was counted only a few times. The chain links TRBV5-1 to TRBJ2-3; 8 bases line up with TRBD2. V trimming: 1 base; J trimming: 7 bases; junction bases outside the gene matches: 5. The CDR3 has 14 residues. Germline assignment: CDR1 SGHRS and CDR2 YFSETQ. CDR3 in DNA: TGCGCCAGCAGCTTGAGGGCGGGAGGAAATACGCAGTATTTT. Amino acids: CASSLRAGGNTQYF.

This clone was observed a few times. The chain has TRBV7-3 and TRBJ2-7; D unresolved. Trimming took 3 bases from V and 5 from J, leaving 11 bases between them. Germline V lookup: CDR1 SGHTA, CDR2 FQGTGA. This CDR3 spans 13 amino acids. This chain's CDR3 is CASSLGPLNEQYF. The CDR3 nucleotides are TGTGCCAGCAGCTTGGGCCCGCTAAACGAGCAGTACTTC.

This clone was seen only a few times. The chain carries TRBV19 and TRBJ2-5; D not certain. This CDR3 region has 12 residues. V lost 0 bases and J lost 7, with 6 bases in between. The germline V gene has CDR1 LNHDA and CDR2 SQIVND (reference sequence). CDR3 nucleotides: TGTGCCAGTAGTATAGATCTCGGGACCCAGTACTTC. This translates into CASSIDLGTQYF.

The J gene is TRBJ2-5, the V gene TRBV6-5; 10 positions match TRBD1. Trimming cost V 2 bases and J 2 bases; bases outside gene matches: 2. CDR1 is MNHEY and CDR2 is SVGAGI in the germline V gene. The CDR3 has 15 residues. The CDR3 protein is CASSYPGQGQETQYF. CDR3 sequence (DNA): TGTGCCAGCAGTTACCCGGGACAGGGGCAAGAGACCCAGTACTTC.

The V gene is TRBV2, the J gene TRBJ2-3; TRBD1 matches 8 bases. Looked up from germline, CDR1 is SNHLY and CDR2 is FYNNEI. The CDR3 has 14 residues. The V gene end was trimmed by 4 bases and the J gene end by 4 bases; junction bases not matched to a gene: 4. As DNA, the CDR3 is TGTGCCAGCAGTGTTGACAGGGGTGCAGATACGCAGTATTTT. Protein: CASSVDRGADTQYF.

This clone appeared a few times. The rearrangement links TRBV28 to TRBJ1-2, with TRBD1 as a possible D gene (6 bases). V was trimmed by 2 bases and J by 5 bases, leaving 6 bases between them. The CDR3 contains 12 residues. CDR1 is MDHEN and CDR2 is SYDVKM in the germline V gene. This CDR3 reads CASSLQGYGYTF. The CDR3 nucleotides read TGTGCCAGCAGTTTACAGGGGTATGGCTACACCTTC.

The table lists this clone with a few counts. J is TRBJ1-5 and V is TRBV19; 7 positions agree with TRBD1. The CDR3 has 14 amino acids. The ends lost 7 bases at V and 3 bases at J; junction bases unmatched: 6. CDR1 LNHDA and CDR2 SQIVND come from the germline V gene (reference sequence). CDR3 region: CASTGGTANQPQHF. DNA of the CDR3: TGTGCCAGTACCGGAGGGACAGCCAATCAGCCCCAGCATTTT.